Shown below are 14 T cell receptor beta chains from a single sample sequenced in a study of radiotherapy plus CTLA-4 blockade in lung cancer. TCRdb's table, derived via immunoSEQ multiplex PCR, lists solely in-frame clones and lacks some. The table shows fewer than 100,000 clones, with roughly 87% occurring only once. This sample comprised peripheral blood, obtained from a patient treated with radiotherapy plus ipilimumab. These receptors originate from a human donor with non-small cell lung cancer who had stable disease on radiotherapy plus ipilimumab.

The chain employs TRBV11-3 and TRBJ2-1, with 7 bases lining up with TRBD2. Germline CDR1 reads SGHNT; CDR2 reads YENEEA. The CDR3 consists of 17 residues. With V trimmed by 0 bases and J by 8 bases, 13 bases remained unmatched. The CDR3 nucleotides are TGTGCCAGCAGCTTAGAGTCGGGAATAGGCGGGAGTTATGAGCAGTTCTTC. It is translated as CASSLESGIGGSYEQFF.

The chain uses TRBV13 and TRBJ1-6; D is unclear. V was trimmed by 3 bases and J by 7 bases, leaving 10 bases between them. The CDR3 is 14 amino acids. The germline V gene encodes CDR1 PRHDT and CDR2 FYEKMQ (reference sequence). The CDR3 loop reads CASSFGRSNSPLHF. CDR3 nucleotides: TGTGCCAGCAGCTTTGGGCGGTCAAATTCACCCCTCCACTTT.

The V gene is TRBV10-2, the J gene TRBJ1-3; no firm D call. CDR1 WSHSY and CDR2 SAAADI come from the germline V gene. Between the trimmed V and J ends, which lost 0 bases and 3 bases, there was a span of 6 bases. The CDR3 length is 14 residues. CDR3 coding DNA: TGCGCCAGCAGTGAGTCAGACTTTGGAAACACCATATATTTT. This translates into CASSESDFGNTIYF.

This clone was counted only a few times. V gene TRBV7-2 combines with J gene TRBJ2-3, with D uncertain. The V end lost 1 base, the J end lost 1 base, and 3 bases lay between the germline ends. This CDR3 region has 13 residues. Germline loops: CDR1 SGHTA, CDR2 FQGNSA. CDR3 coding DNA: TGTGCCAGCAGCTTAGGGGGCACAGATACGCAGTATTTT. Its translation: CASSLGGTDTQYF.

The chain couples TRBV7-9 to TRBJ1-4, with D possibly matching TRBD1 (5 bases). The CDR3 covers 16 residues. CDR1 is SEHNR, CDR2 FQNEAQ, per germline (reference sequence). V dropped 4 bases and J dropped 2 bases, with 14 bases sitting between them. For the CDR3, the DNA is TGTGCCAGCAGCTCGAACTCGGCAGGGACTAATGAAAAACTGTTTTTT. Encoded protein: CASSSNSAGTNEKLFF.

The chain is built from TRBV30 and TRBJ1-3; D may be TRBD1 (5 bases). The CDR3 covers 13 residues. With 8 bases removed from V and 2 bases from J, the gap between germline ends came to 13 bases. Germline V CDR1 and CDR2: GTSNPN, SVGIG (reference sequence). The DNA for the CDR3 is TGTGCCCTACCAGGGAAAACTGGAAACACCATATATTTT. Its translation is CALPGKTGNTIYF.

The chain recombines TRBV25-1 with TRBJ1-2; tentatively, D is TRBD1 (5 bases). Deletions cut 2 bases from V and 7 bases from J, with 5 bases between. Germline assignment: CDR1 MGHDK and CDR2 SYGVNS. The CDR3 consists of 11 residues. The CDR3 here is CASSEQGGYTF. In nucleotides, the CDR3 is TGTGCCAGCAGTGAACAGGGTGGCTACACCTTC.

The chain is built from TRBV7-2 and TRBJ2-2, with 10 positions matching TRBD2. The V gene's germline CDR1 is SGHTA and CDR2 FQGNSA. J lost 9 bases, V lost 1 base, and 11 bases had no gene match. The CDR3 is 17 amino acids. The CDR3 DNA reads TGTGCCAGCAGCTTAGGACCAGCGGGGGGGGCTGTACGGGAGCTGTTTTTT. Its protein product is CASSLGPAGGAVRELFF.

The chain employs TRBV11-2 and TRBJ2-7; 7 nucleotides align to TRBD1. The CDR3 is 17 amino acids. V was pared by 1 base and J by 1 base, with 10 bases of the junction left unmatched. Germline CDR1 and CDR2: SGHAT and FQNNGV. The DNA for the CDR3 is TGTGCCAGCAGCTTAGGGTTCGGGACAGCAAATTCCTACGAGCAGTACTTC. Protein: CASSLGFGTANSYEQYF.

Only one count was recorded for this clone. This chain connects TRBV29-1 to TRBJ1-2; D is possibly TRBD1 (6 bases). Germline V gene data show CDR1 as SQVTM and CDR2 as ANQGSEA. The V and J ends lost 5 bases and 7 bases respectively, with 11 bases between them. The CDR3 loop spans 11 amino acids. The CDR3 nucleotides read TGCAGCGTTCCCGGGACATCTGGCTACACCTTC. Residues: CSVPGTSGYTF.

The chain couples TRBV7-3 to TRBJ1-3; TRBD1 agrees at 8 bases. V shed 2 bases and J 1 base; nucleotides not matched to a gene: 4. The CDR3 contains 16 residues. CDR1 and CDR2 (germline): SGHTA, FQGTGA. In DNA, the CDR3 is TGTGCCAGCAGCTTAGCTAACAGGGGGTCTGGAAACACCATATATTTT. Residues: CASSLANRGSGNTIYF.

This chain joins TRBV16 and TRBJ1-2, with D possibly being TRBD1 (5 bases). CDR1 and CDR2 (germline): KGHSY, FQNENV. Trimming took 4 bases from V and 2 from J, leaving 11 bases between them. The CDR3 contains 14 residues. CDR3 sequence: CASSRTTENYGYTF. The CDR3 coding sequence is TGTGCCAGCAGCCGGACGACAGAGAACTATGGCTACACCTTC.

The rearrangement joins TRBV9 to TRBJ2-2, with no clear D. This CDR3 has 15 amino acids. From germline, CDR1 is SGDLS and CDR2 YYNGEE. The V end lost 0 bases, the J end lost 2 bases, and 8 bases lay between the germline ends. CDR3: CASSVELLNTGELFF. The CDR3 DNA follows: TGTGCCAGCAGCGTAGAACTACTCAACACCGGGGAGCTGTTTTTT.

This chain uses TRBV27 with TRBJ1-1, with D possibly matching TRBD1 (6 bases). The CDR3 totals 13 residues. The germline gives CDR1 MNHEY, CDR2 SMNVEV (reference sequence). The ends were cut back, 9 bases at V and 0 bases at J, with 11 bases in the middle. The CDR3 reads CASRGQMNTEAFF. CDR3 DNA sequence: TGTGCCAGTCGGGGGCAGATGAACACTGAAGCTTTCTTT.